Presented here are 17 T cell receptor beta chains from one specimen sequenced in a study of CD8 T cells in Susac syndrome. An input of roughly 0.45 to 1 ug of RNA was subjected to reverse transcription using random hexamers. TCRdb redid the calling of the immunoSEQ multiplex PCR reads with MiXCR, one entry per CDR3 protein. The sample records about 160,000 distinct CDR3 sequences, approximately 92% being singletons. Sequenced input: CD4+ T cells from PBMCs. These receptors originate from a human donor in good health.

The chain combines TRBV5-4 with TRBJ1-2; a possible D gene is TRBD1 (6 bases). Germline loops: CDR1 SGHNT, CDR2 YYREEE (reference sequence). The V gene lost 0 bases and the J gene lost 4 bases, with 13 bases spanning the gap. This CDR3 is 15 amino acids long. CDR3 loop: CASSLVQGRGYGYTF. In DNA, the CDR3 is TGTGCCAGCAGCTTGGTTCAGGGGAGAGGCTATGGCTACACCTTC.

The J gene is TRBJ2-1, the V gene TRBV3-1; TRBD2 matches at 12 bases. This CDR3 spans 16 amino acids. Germline assignment: CDR1 LGHDT and CDR2 YNNKEL (reference sequence). V trimming: 6 bases; J trimming: 9 bases; junction bases outside the gene matches: 12. CDR3 in DNA: TGTGCCAGCAGTCCCGGGACTAGCGGGTTCAGAGGTGAGCAGTTCTTC. Amino acids: CASSPGTSGFRGEQFF.

The chain recombines TRBV20-1 with TRBJ1-1; D perhaps matches TRBD1 (6 bases). Trimming stripped 5 bases from V and 0 bases from J, with 13 bases between. Germline CDR1 is DFQATT and CDR2 is SNEGSKA (reference sequence). This CDR3 has 14 residues. The CDR3 region has the DNA TGCAGTGCTGCCGGGGGCAGTCTGAACACTGAAGCTTTCTTT. Translation: CSAAGGSLNTEAFF.

V gene TRBV19 combines with J gene TRBJ1-5; 7 bases are a match to TRBD1. Germline CDR1 and CDR2: LNHDA and SQIVND (reference sequence). This CDR3 has 16 residues. Losses at the gene ends were 6 bases for V and 0 bases for J; bases not matched to a gene: 8. The CDR3 loop is CASSPRTGYSNQPQHF. CDR3 nucleotides: TGTGCCAGTAGCCCCCGGACAGGTTATAGCAATCAGCCCCAGCATTTT.

The V call is TRBV3-1, the J call TRBJ1-1, with D possibly being TRBD1 (5 bases). V lost 3 bases and J lost 0, with 14 bases in between. CDR3 length: 16 amino acids. The V gene's germline CDR1 is LGHDT and CDR2 YNNKEL (reference sequence). CDR3 bases: TGTGCCAGCAGCCACCATCAGGGATCGGTGAACACTGAAGCTTTCTTT. This gives the protein CASSHHQGSVNTEAFF.

This rearrangement joins TRBV10-3 to TRBJ2-5; D gene ambiguous. CDR1 and CDR2 (germline): ENHRY, SYGVKD. CDR3 length: 13 amino acids. V lost 4 bases, J lost 1 base, and 7 bases lay in between. The CDR3 is CAISGGPQETQYF. In nucleotides, the CDR3 is TGTGCCATCAGTGGCGGCCCCCAAGAGACCCAGTACTTC.

This clonotype was found once. This chain joins TRBV5-1 and TRBJ2-7; 7 bases align to TRBD1. Losses at the gene ends were 2 bases for V and 2 bases for J; bases not matched to a gene: 7. The CDR3 consists of 15 residues. Looked up from germline, CDR1 is SGHRS and CDR2 is YFSETQ. The CDR3 loop is CASSFGTATPYEQYF. CDR3 nucleotides: TGCGCCAGCAGCTTTGGGACAGCTACCCCCTACGAGCAGTACTTC.

This clonotype was observed once. The V gene is TRBV20-1, the J gene TRBJ2-1; 7 bases are a match to TRBD1. V was clipped by 1 base and J by 8 bases; unmatched bases: 11. The germline gives CDR1 DFQATT, CDR2 SNEGSKA (reference sequence). The CDR3 is 15 amino acids. The CDR3 is CSARGQGSLNYEQFF. DNA for the CDR3: TGCAGTGCTAGAGGACAGGGATCACTCAACTATGAGCAGTTCTTC.

This clonotype has a single count. The J gene is TRBJ1-5, the V gene TRBV2, with D perhaps matching TRBD1 (5 bases). Trimming removed 1 base at V and 5 bases at J, with 9 bases between. Germline V CDR1 and CDR2: SNHLY, FYNNEI. The CDR3 is 14 residues long. CDR3 protein: CASSEGGVYQPQHF. The CDR3 nucleotides are TGTGCCAGCAGTGAAGGGGGCGTGTATCAGCCCCAGCATTTT.

This chain connects TRBV6-5 to TRBJ1-1; D is ambiguous. In germline, CDR1 is MNHEY, CDR2 SVGAGI. V was shortened by 2 bases and J by 5 bases, with 12 bases between the two germline ends. The CDR3 spans 14 residues. The CDR3 bases are TGTGCCAGCAGTTACGACCCAACCGGGACTGAAGCTTTCTTT. Protein sequence: CASSYDPTGTEAFF.

This chain links TRBV6-5 with TRBJ2-2; D is unclear. Germline CDR1 is MNHEY and CDR2 is SVGAGI. The CDR3 runs 12 residues. Trimming pared 3 bases from V and 3 bases from J, leaving 2 bases between. CDR3 region: CASSYYTGELFF. The CDR3 nucleotides read TGTGCCAGCAGTTATTACACCGGGGAGCTGTTTTTT.

This chain uses TRBV2 with TRBJ1-6; D gene unclear. The CDR3 extends over 12 amino acids. V was shortened by 5 bases and J by 7 bases, with 6 bases between the two germline ends. The germline V gene has CDR1 SNHLY and CDR2 FYNNEI. The CDR3, as DNA: TGTGCCAGCAGTAGAGACAATTCACCCCTCCACTTT. Its translation: CASSRDNSPLHF. Complete variable domain (other parts from reference TRBV2 and TRBJ1-6): EPEVTQTPSHQVTQMGQEVILRCVPISNHLYFYWYRQILGQKVEFLVSFYNNEISEKSEIFDDQFSVERPDGSNFTLKIRSTKLEDSAMYFCASSRDNSPLHFGNGTRLTVT.

The rearrangement links TRBV12-3 or TRBV12-4 to TRBJ2-3; D gene ambiguous. Between the trimmed V and J ends, which lost 6 bases and 5 bases, there was a span of 6 bases. This CDR3 comprises 11 residues. The CDR3 loop is CASRIKDTQYF. DNA for the CDR3: TGTGCCAGCAGGATAAAAGATACGCAGTATTTT.

This chain links TRBV29-1 with TRBJ2-7, with D perhaps TRBD2 (5 bases). The germline gives CDR1 SQVTM, CDR2 ANQGSEA. Trimming cost V 4 bases and J 4 bases, with 8 bases left between them. This CDR3 has 11 amino acids. CDR3 DNA: TGCAGCGTTGGAAGGGAGTACGAGCAGTACTTC. This translates into CSVGREYEQYF.

This sequence joins TRBV5-1 and TRBJ2-7, with TRBD1 identical over 12 bases. The CDR3 length is 16 residues. From germline, CDR1 is SGHRS and CDR2 YFSETQ. Trimming cost V 3 bases and J 6 bases; bases outside gene matches: 10. In DNA form, the CDR3 reads TGCGCCAGCAGCTCTGGAGCCGGGACAGGGGGCGGCGAGCAGTACTTC. It codes for CASSSGAGTGGGEQYF. The full variable domain, its missing parts supplied by reference TRBV5-1 and TRBJ2-7, is KAGVTQTPRYLIKTRGQQVTLSCSPISGHRSVSWYQQTPGQGLQFLFEYFSETQRNKGNFPGRFSGRQFSNSRSEMNVSTLELGDSALYLCASSSGAGTGGGEQYFGPGTRLTVT.

This clonotype was seen more than once but under ten times. V usage is TRBV4-1 and J usage is TRBJ2-7, with 8 bases that match TRBD1. Per the germline V gene, CDR1 is MGHRA and CDR2 is YSYEKL. V was pared by 1 base and J by 4 bases, with 9 bases of the junction left unmatched. There are 16 residues in the CDR3. Here the CDR3 reads CASSQVRATGAYEQYF. For the CDR3, the DNA is TGCGCCAGCAGCCAAGTGAGGGCGACAGGGGCATACGAGCAGTACTTC.

This chain uses TRBV7-2 with TRBJ1-2; 10 bases map to TRBD1. With 5 bases clipped from V and 8 bases from J, the junction kept 2 bases outside the gene matches. CDR1 is SGHTA, CDR2 FQGNSA, per germline. The CDR3 contains 12 residues. CDR3 nucleotide sequence: TGTGCCAGCAGCAGACAGGGGGCCGGCTACACCTTC. Its translation is CASSRQGAGYTF.